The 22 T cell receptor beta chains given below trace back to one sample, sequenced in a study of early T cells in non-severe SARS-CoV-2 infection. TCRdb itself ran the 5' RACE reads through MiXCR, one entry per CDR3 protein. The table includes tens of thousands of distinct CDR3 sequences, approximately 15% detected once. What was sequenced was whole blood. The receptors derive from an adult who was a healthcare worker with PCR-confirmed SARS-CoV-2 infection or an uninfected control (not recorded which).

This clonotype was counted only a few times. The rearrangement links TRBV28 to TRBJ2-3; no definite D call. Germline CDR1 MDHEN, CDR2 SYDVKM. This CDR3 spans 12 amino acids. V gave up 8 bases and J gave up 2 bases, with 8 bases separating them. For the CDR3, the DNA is TGTGCCAGCTACAACCCCACAGATACGCAGTATTTT. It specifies CASYNPTDTQYF. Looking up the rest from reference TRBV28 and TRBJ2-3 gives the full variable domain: DVKVTQSSRYLVKRTGEKVFLECVQDMDHENMFWYRQDPGLGLRLIYFSYDVKMKEKGDIPEGYSVSREKKERFSLILESASTNQTSMYLCASYNPTDTQYFGPGTRLTVL.

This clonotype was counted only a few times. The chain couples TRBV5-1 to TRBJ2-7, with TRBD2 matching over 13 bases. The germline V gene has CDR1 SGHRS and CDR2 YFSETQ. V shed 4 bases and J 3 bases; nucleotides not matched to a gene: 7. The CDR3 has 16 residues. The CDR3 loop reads CASSRGTSGKGYEQYF. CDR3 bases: TGCGCCAGCAGCCGAGGGACTAGCGGGAAGGGCTACGAGCAGTACTTC.

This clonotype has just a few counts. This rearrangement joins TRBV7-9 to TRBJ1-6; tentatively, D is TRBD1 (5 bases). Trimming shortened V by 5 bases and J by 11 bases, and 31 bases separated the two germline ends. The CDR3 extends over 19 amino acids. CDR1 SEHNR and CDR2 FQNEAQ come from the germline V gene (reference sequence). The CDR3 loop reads CASSPYRTHSRSDGAPLHF. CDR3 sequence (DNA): TGTGCCAGCAGCCCGTACCGGACACATAGCCGGAGCGACGGAGCACCCCTCCACTTT.

The CDR3 loop reads CASSYEGLREKLFF. The CDR3 DNA reads TGTGCCAGCAGTTACGAGGGGCTTAGGGAAAAACTGTTTTTT. This chain connects TRBV6-6 to TRBJ1-4; tentatively, D is TRBD1 (5 bases). Trimming took 2 bases from V and 8 from J, leaving 12 bases between them. The CDR3 extends over 14 amino acids. The germline gives CDR1 MNHNY, CDR2 SVGAGI (reference sequence).

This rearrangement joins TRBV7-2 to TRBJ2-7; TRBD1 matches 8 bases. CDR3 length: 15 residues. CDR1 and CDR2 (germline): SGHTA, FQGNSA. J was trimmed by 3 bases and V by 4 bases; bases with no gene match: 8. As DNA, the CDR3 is TGTGCCAGCAGCTACCGACAGGGGTTTGTCTACGAGCAGTACTTC. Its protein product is CASSYRQGFVYEQYF.

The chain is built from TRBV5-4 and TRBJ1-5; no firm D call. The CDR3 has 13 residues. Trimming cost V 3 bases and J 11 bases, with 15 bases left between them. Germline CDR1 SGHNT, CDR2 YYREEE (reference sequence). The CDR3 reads CASSSYDGGAQHF. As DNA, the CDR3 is TGTGCCAGCAGCTCATATGACGGTGGAGCCCAGCATTTT.

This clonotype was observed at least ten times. The DNA for the CDR3 is TGTGCCATCAGGAATTCCGGTTCCAGGAACACTGAAGCTTTCTTT. This codes for CAIRNSGSRNTEAFF. The rearrangement links TRBV10-3 to TRBJ1-1; D is ambiguous. The CDR3 covers 15 residues. Looked up from germline, CDR1 is ENHRY and CDR2 is SYGVKD. V was clipped by 6 bases and J by 1 base, with 15 bases between them.

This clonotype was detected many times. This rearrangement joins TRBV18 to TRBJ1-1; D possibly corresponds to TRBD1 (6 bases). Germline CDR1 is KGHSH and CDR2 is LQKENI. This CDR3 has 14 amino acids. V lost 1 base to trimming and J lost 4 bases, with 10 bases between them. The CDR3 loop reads CASSPRQEGTEAFF. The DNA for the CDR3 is TGTGCCAGCTCACCACGACAGGAAGGCACTGAAGCTTTCTTT.

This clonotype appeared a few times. The CDR3 spells CASSLYGSTEAFF. The CDR3, as DNA: TGTGCCAGCAGCTTATACGGCAGCACTGAAGCTTTCTTT. The chain combines TRBV11-1 with TRBJ1-1; no firm D call. From germline, CDR1 is SGHAT and CDR2 FQDESV (reference sequence). The CDR3 is 13 residues long. The V and J ends lost 2 bases and 4 bases respectively, with 8 bases between them.

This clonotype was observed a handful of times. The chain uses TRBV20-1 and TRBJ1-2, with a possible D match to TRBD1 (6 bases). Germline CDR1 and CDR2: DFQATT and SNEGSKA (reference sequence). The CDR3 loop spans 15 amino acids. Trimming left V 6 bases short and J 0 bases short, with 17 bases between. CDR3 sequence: CSAAQGPSPNYGYTF. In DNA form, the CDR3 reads TGCAGTGCCGCCCAGGGGCCCTCTCCTAACTATGGCTACACCTTC.

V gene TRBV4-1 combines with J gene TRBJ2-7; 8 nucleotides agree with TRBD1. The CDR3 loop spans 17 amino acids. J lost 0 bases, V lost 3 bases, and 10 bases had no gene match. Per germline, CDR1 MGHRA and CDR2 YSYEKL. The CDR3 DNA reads TGCGCCAGCAGCCACCTGACAGGGGTTGCCGTCTCCTACGAGCAGTACTTC. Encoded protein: CASSHLTGVAVSYEQYF.

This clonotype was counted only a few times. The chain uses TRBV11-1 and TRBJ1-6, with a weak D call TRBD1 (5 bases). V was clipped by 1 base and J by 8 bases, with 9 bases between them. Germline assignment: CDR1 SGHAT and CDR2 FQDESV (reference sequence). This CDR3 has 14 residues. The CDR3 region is CASSLEPGDSPLHF. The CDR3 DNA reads TGTGCCAGCAGCTTAGAACCGGGGGATTCACCCCTCCACTTT.

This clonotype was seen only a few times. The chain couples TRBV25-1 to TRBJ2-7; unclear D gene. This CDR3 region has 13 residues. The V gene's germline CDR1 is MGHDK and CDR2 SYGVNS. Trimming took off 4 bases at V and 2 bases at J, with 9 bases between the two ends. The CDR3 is CASSGHSPYEQYF. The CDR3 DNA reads TGTGCCAGCAGTGGGCACAGCCCCTACGAGCAGTACTTC.

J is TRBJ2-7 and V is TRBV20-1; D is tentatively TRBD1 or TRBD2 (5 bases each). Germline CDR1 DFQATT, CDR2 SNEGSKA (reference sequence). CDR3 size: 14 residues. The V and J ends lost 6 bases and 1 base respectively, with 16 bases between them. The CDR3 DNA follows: TGCAGTGCACGCCCCGGGACCGCTTCCTACGAGCAGTACTTC. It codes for CSARPGTASYEQYF.

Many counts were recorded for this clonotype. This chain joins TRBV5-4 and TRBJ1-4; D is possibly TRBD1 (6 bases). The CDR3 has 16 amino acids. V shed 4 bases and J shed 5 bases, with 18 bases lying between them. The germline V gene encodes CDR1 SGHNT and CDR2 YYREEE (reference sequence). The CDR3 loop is CASSLPGGRENEKLFF. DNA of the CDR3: TGTGCCAGCAGCCTCCCGGGGGGCAGGGAGAATGAAAAACTGTTTTTT.

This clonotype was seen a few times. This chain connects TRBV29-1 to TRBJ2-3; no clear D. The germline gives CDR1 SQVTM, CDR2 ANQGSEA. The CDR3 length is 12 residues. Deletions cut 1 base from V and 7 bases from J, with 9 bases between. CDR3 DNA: TGCAGCGTTGAAGGGGGTCAACATACGCAGTATTTT. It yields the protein CSVEGGQHTQYF.

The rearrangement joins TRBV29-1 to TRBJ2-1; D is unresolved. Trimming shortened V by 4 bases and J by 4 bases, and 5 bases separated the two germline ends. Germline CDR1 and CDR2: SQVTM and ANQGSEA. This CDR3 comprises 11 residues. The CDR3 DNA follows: TGCAGCGTTGCCAGTTACAATGAGCAGTTCTTC. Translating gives CSVASYNEQFF.

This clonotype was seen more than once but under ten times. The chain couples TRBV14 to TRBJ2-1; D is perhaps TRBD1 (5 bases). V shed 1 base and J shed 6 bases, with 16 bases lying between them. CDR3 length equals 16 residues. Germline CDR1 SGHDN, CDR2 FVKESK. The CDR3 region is CASSQGLRRAGNEQFF. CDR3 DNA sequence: TGTGCCAGCAGCCAAGGACTGCGCAGGGCAGGCAATGAGCAGTTCTTC.

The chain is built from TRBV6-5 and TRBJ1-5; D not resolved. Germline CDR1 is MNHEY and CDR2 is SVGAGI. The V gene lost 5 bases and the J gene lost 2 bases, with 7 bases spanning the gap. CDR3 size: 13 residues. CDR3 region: CASSKERNQPQHF. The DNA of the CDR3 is TGTGCCAGCAGTAAGGAACGCAATCAGCCCCAGCATTTT.

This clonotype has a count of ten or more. CDR3: CSVAGGNYGYTF. The CDR3 nucleotides read TGCAGCGTAGCAGGCGGGAACTATGGCTACACCTTC. The chain has TRBV29-1 and TRBJ1-2; D unresolved. The CDR3 has 12 residues. Germline V CDR1 and CDR2: SQVTM, ANQGSEA. Trimming took off 6 bases at V and 2 bases at J, with 10 bases between the two ends.

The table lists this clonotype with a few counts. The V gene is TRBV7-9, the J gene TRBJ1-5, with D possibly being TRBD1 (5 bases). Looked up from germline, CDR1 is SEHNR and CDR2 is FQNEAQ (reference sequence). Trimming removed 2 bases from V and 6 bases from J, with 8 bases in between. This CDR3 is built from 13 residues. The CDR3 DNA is TGTGCCAGCAGCTTATACGGGGGTCAGCCCCAGCATTTT. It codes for CASSLYGGQPQHF.

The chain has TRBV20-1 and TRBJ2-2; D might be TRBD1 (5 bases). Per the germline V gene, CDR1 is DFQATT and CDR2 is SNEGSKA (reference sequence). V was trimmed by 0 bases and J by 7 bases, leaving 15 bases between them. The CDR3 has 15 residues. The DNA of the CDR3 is TGCAGTGCTAGAGACCTGGACAAGGCGGTCGGGGAGCTGTTTTTT. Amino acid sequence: CSARDLDKAVGELFF.